Listed here are 9 T cell receptor beta chains from one sample, sequenced in a study of CD8+ T cells in alopecia areata. Reverse transcription of extracted RNA yielded cDNA, which provided the sequencing template. Repertoires were generated with immunoSEQ multiplex PCR, while TCRdb's copy carries only in-frame clones and drops some. This table has some 150,000 clones, roughly 60% appearing once. Treatment specified: oral pan-JAK inhibitor, 5-10 mg twice daily. The sequences come from CD4+ T cells sorted from blood, collected at roughly week 58, from a patient treated with tofacitinib. The receptor source for this set is a human donor with alopecia areata.

This chain connects TRBV5-6 to TRBJ2-3; weak D call: TRBD1 (6 bases). Trimming removed 1 base at V and 4 bases at J, with 13 bases between. This CDR3 region has 15 residues. Germline V gene lookup returns CDR1 SGHDT and CDR2 YYEEEE. This CDR3 reads CASSLYRAMADTQYF. As DNA, the CDR3 is TGTGCCAGCAGCTTGTACAGGGCTATGGCAGATACGCAGTATTTT.

In DNA form, the CDR3 reads TGTGCCAGCAGTCCGGGGGGGTTTACAGGAAGGCAAAAAGATGGCTACACCTTC. It specifies CASSPGGFTGRQKDGYTF. The rearrangement links TRBV27 to TRBJ1-2; the D gene is possibly TRBD1 (5 bases). V was trimmed by 5 bases and J by 6 bases, leaving 28 bases between them. The germline gives CDR1 MNHEY, CDR2 SMNVEV (reference sequence). This CDR3 comprises 18 residues.

The J gene is TRBJ1-1, the V gene TRBV27; D gene uncertain. Germline CDR1 and CDR2: MNHEY and SMNVEV (reference sequence). The germline V and J ends were trimmed by 3 bases and 1 base, with 9 bases remaining between them. This CDR3 is built from 14 residues. The CDR3 here is CASSLRPRNTEAFF. The CDR3 DNA follows: TGTGCCAGCAGTTTGAGGCCCCGGAACACTGAAGCTTTCTTT.

A few counts support this clone. This rearrangement joins TRBV7-9 to TRBJ2-3; 9 bases are a match to TRBD1. The CDR3 has 14 amino acids. Trimming took 10 bases from V and 2 from J; bases not matched to a gene: 7. Germline V gene sequence: CDR1 SEHNR, CDR2 FQNEAQ (reference sequence). The CDR3 nucleotides read TGTGCCACCACGGGGGACAGGGACACAGATACGCAGTATTTT. As protein: CATTGDRDTDTQYF.

In this sample, this clone turned up a few times. This sequence joins TRBV27 and TRBJ2-3, with 8 bases aligning to TRBD2. The germline V gene encodes CDR1 MNHEY and CDR2 SMNVEV (reference sequence). Trimming took 2 bases from V and 2 from J; bases not matched to a gene: 9. The CDR3 covers 17 residues. DNA of the CDR3: TGTGCCAGCAGTTTAGAGAAGACTAGCGCAAACACAGATACGCAGTATTTT. This codes for CASSLEKTSANTDTQYF.

V and J are TRBV29-1 and TRBJ1-1; perhaps TRBD1 as D (5 bases). The V and J ends lost 5 bases and 3 bases respectively, with 16 bases between them. The germline V gene has CDR1 SQVTM and CDR2 ANQGSEA. This CDR3 has 14 residues. Here the CDR3 reads CSVRGLREDTEAFF. The CDR3 DNA reads as TGCAGCGTTCGGGGTCTCAGGGAGGACACTGAAGCTTTCTTT.

The rearrangement links TRBV25-1 to TRBJ1-5; no clear D gene. CDR3 length: 13 residues. V was pared by 2 bases and J by 2 bases, with 4 bases between. Germline assignment: CDR1 MGHDK and CDR2 SYGVNS. The CDR3 nucleotides are TGTGCCAGCAGTGAAGGCCGCAATCAGCCCCAGCATTTT. This gives the protein CASSEGRNQPQHF. Combining the CDR3 with reference TRBV25-1 and TRBJ1-5 gives the whole variable domain EADIYQTPRYLVIGTGKKITLECSQTMGHDKMYWYQQDPGMELHLIHYSYGVNSTEKGDLSSESTVSRIRTEHFPLTLESARPSHTSQYLCASSEGRNQPQHFGDGTRLSIL.

The chain uses TRBV11-3 and TRBJ2-7; D is perhaps TRBD1 (6 bases). V was shortened by 5 bases and J by 4 bases, with 18 bases between the two germline ends. Germline assignment: CDR1 SGHNT and CDR2 YENEEA. This CDR3 is 15 amino acids long. The DNA of the CDR3 is TGTGCCAGCAGCCTACAGGGTACGGGCGCATACGAGCAGTACTTC. It encodes CASSLQGTGAYEQYF. Complete variable domain (other parts from reference TRBV11-3 and TRBJ2-7): EAGVVQSPRYKIIEKKQPVAFWCNPISGHNTLYWYLQNLGQGPELLIRYENEEAVDDSQLPKDRFSAERLKGVDSTLKIQPAELGDSAVYLCASSLQGTGAYEQYFGPGTRLTVT.

J is TRBJ1-3 and V is TRBV4-1; D is unresolved. CDR3 length: 15 amino acids. Germline V gene sequence: CDR1 MGHRA, CDR2 YSYEKL. The V and J ends lost 3 bases and 0 bases respectively, with 9 bases between them. The CDR3 here is CASSHGRSSGNTIYF. In DNA form, the CDR3 reads TGCGCCAGCAGCCACGGACGTAGCTCTGGAAACACCATATATTTT.